The source of this T cell receptor beta chain is a study of tumor-infiltrating lymphocytes in primary liver carcinoma (dated by TCRdb to the late 2010s). Broadly, across the study: Surgical resection was performed in China between late 2015 and 2016 on roughly 5 patients with histopathologically diagnosed primary liver carcinoma. The tumors of the five patients were staged as T1-T3 N0M0, with maximum diameters ranging from about 4.2 to 11 cm. A total of 35 specimens from 5 patients went through TCRbeta repertoire sequencing, namely 25 tumor regions, 5 adjacent noncancerous liver tissues and 5 peripheral blood samples. Of the five patients, three men and two women aged 30 to 69 years, four had hepatocellular carcinoma and one had combined HCC and intrahepatic cholangiocarcinoma. TCRbeta repertoire sequencing, expression microarrays and whole-exome sequencing were combined in the study across five regions of each liver tumor, with adjacent normal tissue and blood also included. Samples yielded roughly 3.5 to 7.5 million productive TCRbeta reads; read depth did not differ significantly between tissue types. Repertoires from technical replicates were highly reproducible, with mean shared-clone rates around 0.89 and correlation coefficients above 0.98.

TRIzol reagent was used to extract blood RNA from unsorted whole blood, while the DNeasy Blood & Tissue kit provided the germline DNA. At the time of sampling, the patients had chronic HBV infection and had not received any treatment. Before surgery, roughly 3.7 milliliters of peripheral blood were collected into K2EDTA tubes. The paper as a whole reports these results and caveats: Because the samples were bulk and unsorted, CD4+ and CD8+ T cell repertoires could not be compared. The top 250 clones made up a significantly larger repertoire fraction in tumors than in blood (p = 0.039). Only 4 or 5 patients were included in the study, and the authors note that the findings should be validated in a larger study. Consistent with antigen-driven expansion, pairs of tumor regions showed higher repertoire overlap (mean about 36%) than either tumor-adjacent pairs (around 17%) or tumor-blood pairs (approximately 15%). Because sequencing covered only the TCR beta chain and unpaired alpha chains were not captured, true repertoire diversity is likely underestimated.

A constant-region primer and ProtoScript II reverse transcriptase were used to reverse-transcribe TCRbeta-specific cDNA from approximately 450 ng total RNA. Three nested multiplex PCR rounds, following a slightly modified ARM-PCR procedure, were used to build the TCRbeta libraries. Multiplex TRBV1-TRBV30 forward primers and a Cbeta reverse primer were used in the first two PCR rounds, each of which was run for roughly 9 cycles. Sample barcodes and Illumina adapters were attached in a final 25-cycle PCR using Deep VentR polymerase. Amplicons of 200-500 bp were gel-purified with a QIAquick gel extraction kit before sequencing. An Illumina HiSeq 2500 was used to sequence the TCRbeta amplicons, generating 250-bp paired-end reads. The study's own analysis went as follows. To recover full CDR3 sequences, reads were quality-trimmed using Trimmomatic v0.33 and paired reads were then merged using FLASH v1.2.11. MiGEC v1.2.1b assigned V, D and J germline segments to the rearranged TCRbeta sequences. Clonotype statistics and Shannon-Wiener diversity indices were calculated with VDJtools v1.0.0. Except for diversity analysis, only the 250 most abundant clonotypes of each sample were used in subsequent analyses to reduce sampling bias. TCRdb reanalyzed the raw reads on its own, using fastp at Q25 for trimming and MiXCR for clone calling, and kept in-frame beta chains. One record per CDR3 amino acid sequence lists the most common genes and DNA. The V and J calls, along with clone size, are taken from TCRdb and not from the paper's own processing. The sample table shows approximately 310,000 distinct CDR3 sequences, and approximately 60% are seen once. The ten largest clonotypes hold roughly 10% of the sample.

A note on this clonotype: Its binding antigen is unknown. Qualities for individual bases were not recorded, and no much larger clone is one base off.

CDR1 SGHAT and CDR2 FQDESV were looked up in the germline V gene (reference sequence). V is shortened by 5 bases, J by 8 bases, and the region joining them spans 13 bases. The CDR3 sequence holds 13 residues, the cysteine and phenylalanine included. Of all the DNA, just the CDR3 is kept, 39 bases in frame from base 1. The sequencing sample was made of peripheral blood. The TCR sequence derives from a middle-aged man with primary liver carcinoma and hepatitis B virus infection. The chain is encoded by TRBV11-1 joined to TRBJ2-1; the D gene is possibly TRBD2, with 5 bases matching. The encoded CDR3 is CASSVGSYHEQFF. The nucleotides read TGTGCCAGCAGCGTAGGGAGTTACCATGAGCAGTTCTTC. The reference TRBV11-1 and TRBJ2-1 proteins fill in what lies around the CDR3, so the full variable domain reads EAEVAQSPRYKITEKSQAVAFWCDPISGHATLYWYRQILGQGPELLVQFQDESVVDDSQLPKDRFSAERLKGVDSTLKIQPAELGDSAMYLCASSVGSYHEQFFGPGTRLTVL.